The 27 T cell receptor beta chains presented below share a single source sample, sequenced in a study of T cells in Graves' hyperthyroidism and ophthalmopathy. Amplification targeted TCR beta CDR3 regions from RNA transcripts. Using the HTBI primer set, a first-round RT-PCR was run on the TCR CDR3. Each CDR3 protein is one row after TCRdb ran MiXCR on the multiplex PCR reads. The sample contains a few hundred thousand distinct CDR3 sequences, 15% to 18% of which appear only once. The sequenced sample was blood. Every receptor here comes from a woman aged 25-40 years with Graves' hyperthyroidism.

The chain is built from TRBV13 and TRBJ1-3, with D unresolved. Trimming took 0 bases from V and 4 from J, leaving 7 bases between them. The germline V gene encodes CDR1 PRHDT and CDR2 FYEKMQ (reference sequence). The CDR3 is made up of 14 amino acids. In DNA, the CDR3 is TGTGCCAGCAGCTTAGGCCGGCCCGGAAACACCATATATTTT. Translating it yields CASSLGRPGNTIYF.

This clonotype was observed at least ten times. The rearrangement links TRBV30 to TRBJ1-2; 8 bases line up with TRBD1. Germline V gene sequence: CDR1 GTSNPN, CDR2 SVGIG (reference sequence). V shed 2 bases and J 0 bases; nucleotides not matched to a gene: 5. The CDR3 covers 15 residues. This chain's CDR3 is CAWSPRTGTNYGYTF. The DNA of the CDR3 is TGTGCCTGGAGTCCAAGGACAGGGACTAACTATGGCTACACCTTC.

This chain uses TRBV7-9 with TRBJ1-4; D perhaps matches TRBD1 (5 bases). This CDR3 has 14 residues. The V and J ends lost 3 bases and 6 bases respectively, with 11 bases between them. Germline values: CDR1 SEHNR, CDR2 FQNEAQ (reference sequence). The CDR3 DNA reads TGTGCCAGCAGCTTTCCAGGGACGGATGAAAAACTGTTTTTT. Amino acids: CASSFPGTDEKLFF. The whole variable domain, filled in from reference TRBV7-9 and TRBJ1-4, reads DTGVSQNPRHKITKRGQNVTFRCDPISEHNRLYWYRQTLGQGPEFLTYFQNEAQLEKSRLLSDRFSAERPKGSFSTLEIQRTEQGDSAMYLCASSFPGTDEKLFFGSGTQLSVL.

This clonotype was seen many times. This chain links TRBV12-3 or TRBV12-4 with TRBJ2-3; 12 positions agree with TRBD2. V gave up 3 bases and J gave up 1 base; unmatched junction bases: 8. The CDR3 loop spans 18 amino acids. The DNA of the CDR3 is TGTGCCAGCAGTTTTCAGACTAGCGGGAGATGGGGCACAGATACGCAGTATTTT. It codes for CASSFQTSGRWGTDTQYF.

This clonotype has at least ten counts. This chain joins TRBV7-2 and TRBJ2-1; possible D gene TRBD2, 5 bases. Looked up from germline, CDR1 is SGHTA and CDR2 is FQGNSA. This CDR3 region has 16 residues. V was cut by 4 bases and J by 0 bases, with 13 bases left in between. The CDR3 protein is CASSWGVVSSYNEQFF. CDR3 bases: TGTGCCAGCAGCTGGGGAGTGGTCAGCTCCTACAATGAGCAGTTCTTC.

This clonotype came up a few times. This may arise from a read error, as a much more abundant clone is one base away. This is likely a read error, given that the CDR3 carries no conserved phenylalanine or tryptophan at its end. The chain uses TRBV11-2 and TRBJ2-3; 11 bases are shared with TRBD2. The CDR3 extends over 20 amino acids. Trimming cost V 2 bases and J 0 bases; bases outside gene matches: 13. Germline CDR1 SGHAT, CDR2 FQNNGV. CDR3 nucleotides: TGTGCCAGCAGCTTAAGGGTGGTAGCGGGAGGGCCTCGAAGCACAGATACGCAGTATCTT. It translates to CASSLRVVAGGPRSTDTQYL.

This clonotype was found many times. V is TRBV20-1 and J is TRBJ2-5, with 7 bases lining up with TRBD1. CDR1 is DFQATT and CDR2 is SNEGSKA in the germline V gene (reference sequence). The ends lost 2 bases at V and 1 base at J; junction bases unmatched: 4. The CDR3 length is 14 residues. CDR3 amino acids: CSARSGDSQETQYF. CDR3 nucleotides: TGCAGTGCTAGATCAGGGGACAGCCAAGAGACCCAGTACTTC.

At least ten counts were recorded for this clonotype. This chain joins TRBV7-3 and TRBJ2-3, with 10 bases fitting TRBD2. This CDR3 is built from 15 residues. V lost 5 bases, J lost 2 bases, and 4 bases stayed unmatched. Germline CDR1 is SGHTA and CDR2 is FQGTGA. The CDR3 nucleotides are TGTGCCAGCAGCGGGGGACTAGCGAACACAGATACGCAGTATTTT. Translation gives CASSGGLANTDTQYF.

This clonotype has at least ten counts. The rearrangement uses TRBV18 and TRBJ1-1; possibly TRBD1 for D (6 bases). V lost 4 bases and J 10 bases, leaving 16 bases between the germline ends. The CDR3 spans 13 residues. Germline V lookup: CDR1 KGHSH, CDR2 LQKENI. CDR3 DNA sequence: TGTGCCAGCTCACAGGGACATCAACCGGGAGCTTTCTTT. As protein: CASSQGHQPGAFF.

This clonotype was recorded many times. DNA of the CDR3: TGTGCCAGCGGCGGACTAGCGGCGATCAATGAGCAGTTCTTC. This encodes CASGGLAAINEQFF. The chain employs TRBV2 and TRBJ2-1; TRBD2 matches at 10 bases. V lost 8 bases to trimming and J lost 6 bases; unmatched junction nucleotides: 7. The germline gives CDR1 SNHLY, CDR2 FYNNEI. The length of the CDR3 is 14 residues.

Note on this clonotype: Possible read error: a much larger clone is one base away. This chain connects TRBV18 to TRBJ2-1, with a weak D call TRBD2 (7 bases). The CDR3 loop spans 15 amino acids. The germline V and J ends were trimmed by 6 bases and 9 bases, with 21 bases remaining between them. The germline CDR1 and CDR2 sequences are KGHSH and LQKENI. CDR3 loop: CASSRDGGRLLEQFF. CDR3 bases: TGTGCCAGCTCCCGGGACGGGGGGCGCCTTCTTGAGCAGTTCTTC.

V is TRBV10-2 and J is TRBJ2-7; 9 nucleotides agree with TRBD2. This CDR3 comprises 15 residues. After removal of 5 bases from V and 4 bases from J, the junction contained 9 bases not matched to a gene. Looked up from germline, CDR1 is WSHSY and CDR2 is SAAADI. CDR3 sequence reads: CASSRSGRPFYEQYF. Written as DNA, the CDR3 is TGCGCCAGCAGTCGTAGCGGGAGACCATTTTACGAGCAGTACTTC.

Comments on this clonotype: A much larger clone lies one base from this, so it may be a read error. V is TRBV6-1 and J is TRBJ1-1; 7 nucleotides agree with TRBD1. Per germline, CDR1 MNHNS and CDR2 SASEGT. This CDR3 comprises 15 residues. The CDR3 loop is CASSEQGGKNAEAFF. The CDR3 nucleotides read TGTGCCAGCAGTGAACAGGGGGGGAAGAACGCTGAAGCTTTCTTT.

J is TRBJ1-3 and V is TRBV20-1; a weak D match, TRBD1 (5 bases). CDR3 length equals 15 residues. With 4 bases removed from V and 0 bases from J, the gap between germline ends came to 13 bases. CDR1 and CDR2 from the germline V gene are DFQATT and SNEGSKA (reference sequence). CDR3 sequence reads: CSATPGTLSGNTIYF. For the CDR3, the DNA is TGCAGTGCTACTCCCGGGACCCTCTCTGGAAACACCATATATTTT.

This clonotype occurred many times. J is TRBJ1-1 and V is TRBV20-1, with 7 bases identical to TRBD1. This CDR3 contains 13 residues. After removal of 5 bases from V and 1 base from J, the junction contained 4 bases not matched to a gene. Germline V lookup: CDR1 DFQATT, CDR2 SNEGSKA (reference sequence). CDR3 DNA: TGCAGTGCTCCTAGGACAGGGAACACTGAAGCTTTCTTT. Translation: CSAPRTGNTEAFF.

This clonotype has just a few counts. This chain connects TRBV7-9 to TRBJ2-2; TRBD2 aligns across 11 bases. The CDR3 has 15 amino acids. The V segment lost 6 bases and the J segment 6 bases; nucleotides outside the gene matches: 6. From germline, CDR1 is SEHNR and CDR2 FQNEAQ (reference sequence). The CDR3 region is CASRISGRAAGELFF. The CDR3 DNA sequence: TGTGCCAGCAGGATTAGCGGGAGGGCCGCCGGGGAGCTGTTTTTT.

V and J are TRBV10-3 and TRBJ2-5; TRBD1 agrees at 9 bases. Germline CDR1 ENHRY, CDR2 SYGVKD. V was pared by 6 bases and J by 5 bases, with 7 bases of the junction left unmatched. The CDR3 is 14 amino acids. The CDR3 nucleotides read TGTGCCATCAGCGGGACAGGGCGGAGGGAGACCCAGTACTTC. It yields the protein CAISGTGRRETQYF.

This clonotype was found a few times. The chain combines TRBV28 with TRBJ2-7, with D hard to call. Germline V gene sequence: CDR1 MDHEN, CDR2 SYDVKM. Trimming took 7 bases from V and 9 from J, leaving 22 bases between them. This CDR3 comprises 14 residues. The DNA of the CDR3 is TGTGCCAGCACTACATTTGGGTGGTCCTCAAGGCAGTACTTC. Translating it yields CASTTFGWSSRQYF.

This clonotype has a handful of counts. This chain links TRBV7-9 with TRBJ2-4; 13 nucleotides agree with TRBD2. The germline V gene encodes CDR1 SEHNR and CDR2 FQNEAQ (reference sequence). CDR3 size: 15 residues. The V segment lost 5 bases and the J segment 8 bases; nucleotides outside the gene matches: 6. CDR3 sequence (DNA): TGTGCCAGCAGCCTCACTAGCGGGAGGGGGGACATTCAGTACTTC. It codes for CASSLTSGRGDIQYF.

This clonotype showed up just a few times. This rearrangement joins TRBV20-1 to TRBJ2-4; TRBD2 matches at 8 bases. The CDR3 covers 15 residues. Germline V lookup: CDR1 DFQATT, CDR2 SNEGSKA (reference sequence). V lost 6 bases, J lost 4 bases, and 11 bases stayed unmatched. The CDR3 bases are TGCAGTGCCCCCTCCCGGAGCGGGGGTAAAAACATTCAGTACTTC. Translating gives CSAPSRSGGKNIQYF.

This clonotype was counted a few times. V gene TRBV19 combines with J gene TRBJ2-1; a possible D gene is TRBD1 (6 bases). In germline, CDR1 is LNHDA, CDR2 SQIVND (reference sequence). With 6 bases removed from V and 2 bases from J, the gap between germline ends came to 14 bases. The CDR3 runs 15 residues. DNA of the CDR3: TGTGCCAGTAGGTTACAGGGCTCAACCTACAATGAGCAGTTCTTC. Amino acids: CASRLQGSTYNEQFF.

This clonotype appeared many times. The V and J genes are TRBV29-1 and TRBJ2-7; D possibly corresponds to TRBD2 (6 bases). V was shortened by 3 bases and J by 4 bases, with 16 bases between the two germline ends. This CDR3 is built from 14 residues. The V gene's germline CDR1 is SQVTM and CDR2 ANQGSEA. CDR3 nucleotides: TGCAGCGTTGACGTCCCCGGGAGTCGATACGAGCAGTACTTC. It is translated as CSVDVPGSRYEQYF.

This clonotype was counted between two and nine times. The V gene is TRBV7-9, the J gene TRBJ2-7, with TRBD1 matching 8 bases. V trimming: 5 bases; J trimming: 3 bases; junction bases outside the gene matches: 9. This CDR3 region has 15 residues. Germline V gene data show CDR1 as SEHNR and CDR2 as FQNEAQ (reference sequence). CDR3 amino acids: CASSPRGQAFYEQYF. CDR3 coding DNA: TGTGCCAGCAGCCCACGGGGACAGGCTTTCTACGAGCAGTACTTC.

This clonotype was seen many times. This chain links TRBV20-1 with TRBJ2-3; TRBD2 aligns across 8 bases. The CDR3 is 14 amino acids. V gave up 3 bases and J gave up 3 bases; unmatched junction bases: 5. The germline gives CDR1 DFQATT, CDR2 SNEGSKA (reference sequence). The CDR3 sequence is CSASAAGVTDTQYF. CDR3 sequence (DNA): TGCAGTGCTAGTGCAGCGGGAGTGACAGATACGCAGTATTTT.

This clonotype was seen ten or more times. The chain uses TRBV7-2 and TRBJ2-3; D gene ambiguous. This CDR3 is built from 13 residues. The V and J ends lost 10 bases and 3 bases respectively, with 14 bases between them. Germline loops: CDR1 SGHTA, CDR2 FQGNSA. Written as DNA, the CDR3 is TGTGCCATCGCCTCCAGGTGGACAGATACGCAGTATTTT. As protein: CAIASRWTDTQYF.

The J gene is TRBJ2-5, the V gene TRBV7-7; D is undetermined. Trimming shortened V by 1 base and J by 1 base, and 7 bases separated the two germline ends. Germline lookup yields CDR1 SSHAT and CDR2 FNYEAQ (reference sequence). CDR3 length: 14 amino acids. CDR3 in amino acids: CASSLEHSQETQYF. The CDR3, as DNA: TGTGCCAGCAGCTTAGAACACTCCCAAGAGACCCAGTACTTC.

This clonotype was recorded many times. J is TRBJ2-7 and V is TRBV7-2, with 7 nucleotides matching TRBD2. The junction had 6 bases not matched to a gene; V was cut back by 0 bases and J by 4 bases. Germline V gives CDR1 SGHTA, CDR2 FQGNSA. The CDR3 runs to 15 residues. The CDR3 protein is CASSLAGGVTYEQYF. DNA for the CDR3: TGTGCCAGCAGCTTAGCGGGAGGGGTGACTTACGAGCAGTACTTC. Combining the CDR3 with reference TRBV7-2 and TRBJ2-7 gives the whole variable domain GAGVSQSPSNKVTEKGKDVELRCDPISGHTALYWYRQSLGQGLEFLIYFQGNSAPDKSGLPSDRFSAERTGGSVSTLTIQRTQQEDSAVYLCASSLAGGVTYEQYFGPGTRLTVT.